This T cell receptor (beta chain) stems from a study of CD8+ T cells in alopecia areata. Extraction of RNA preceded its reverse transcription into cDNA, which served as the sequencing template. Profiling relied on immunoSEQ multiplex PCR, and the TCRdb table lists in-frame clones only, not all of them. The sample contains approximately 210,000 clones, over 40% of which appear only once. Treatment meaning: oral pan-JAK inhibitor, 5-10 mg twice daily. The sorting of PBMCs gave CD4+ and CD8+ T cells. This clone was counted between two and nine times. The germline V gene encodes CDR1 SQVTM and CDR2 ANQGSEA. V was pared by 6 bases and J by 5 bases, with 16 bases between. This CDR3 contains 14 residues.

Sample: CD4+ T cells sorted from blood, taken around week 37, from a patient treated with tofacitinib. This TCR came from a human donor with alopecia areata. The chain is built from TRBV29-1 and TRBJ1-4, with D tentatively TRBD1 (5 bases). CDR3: CSVLAWGKNEKLFF. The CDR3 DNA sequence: TGCAGCGTCCTGGCCTGGGGGAAGAATGAAAAACTGTTTTTT.